This T cell receptor beta chain was documented in a study of blood T cell repertoires in COVID-19 (dated by TCRdb to between 2020 and 2021). General notes on the study: Collaborator samples came from the United States, Italy and Spain and covered acute and convalescent phases of COVID-19. Samples came from the ongoing ImmuneRACE study (first 160 participants) plus 1,254 subjects from 6 global collaborators. Subjects who had been exposed to COVID-19, were actively infected with it, or had recovered from it provided the deeply sampled blood TCRbeta repertoires that made up the dataset. The prospective study material was composed of cDNA or gDNA derived from T cells, B-cell-depleted T cells, or PBMCs. The repertoires were released in a freely available public database meant as a resource for research on the immune response to SARS-CoV-2. Sample metadata almost always included a de-identified subject ID, COVID-19 status, age in years and sex. Where HLA class I and class II types were available, the types were taken from metadata supplied by the sample provider, not from assay-based typing.

TCRbeta CDR3 regions were amplified from genomic DNA by means of the immunoSEQ Assay, a bias-controlled multiplex PCR. Per the original workflow: The number of nucleated cells in each sample was estimated by amplification of reference gene primers within the assay. Sequence reads were collapsed and filtered to measure the absolute abundance of every unique TCRbeta CDR3 rearrangement. For each sample, productive Simpson clonality was calculated as the square root of Simpson's diversity index across productive rearrangements. Entries here come from immuneACCESS through TCRdb and include only in-frame sequences with V and J called. Some clones fail to appear in such tables; in the studies checked, an unresolved V gene covers under half of the shortfall, and the cause of the remainder is unknown. V, J and clone size derive from that table, while D and trimming were established from the DNA sequence. The sample contains roughly 60,000 clones, about four fifths of them found a single time. Of the sample, around 32% falls within the top ten clones.

Whole blood was collected in K2EDTA tubes by collaborating institutions according to the institutions' own protocols. For TCRbeta analysis, collaborators shipped samples as frozen whole blood, isolated PBMCs, or DNA extracted from either of those sample types. Beyond this particular receptor, the publication reports: The quantity of clinical and demographic metadata differed by source and by participant and was supplied without curation.

From cysteine to phenylalanine, the CDR3 is 15 amino acids long. The entry retains the CDR3 DNA only, 45 bases that are in frame from base 1. The germline V end is reduced by 5 bases and the J end by 4 bases; junction bases left unmatched: 11. The germline V gene (reference sequence) supplies CDR1 SEHNR and CDR2 FQNEAQ. This clone was observed a few times. Its antigen is unknown. No clone much larger than this one lies a single base away; base qualities are absent. The rearranged chain carries TRBV7-9 and TRBJ2-7, and 7 junctional nucleotides match TRBD1. The receptor comes from a human donor in a cohort sampled during active COVID-19. Material: peripheral blood. The CDR3 corresponds to CASSPRTGEVYEQYF. The DNA reads as follows: TGTGCCAGCAGCCCTCGGACAGGAGAGGTGTACGAGCAGTACTTC.